Listed below are T cell receptor beta chains from one sample, sequenced in a study of T cells in Graves' hyperthyroidism and ophthalmopathy. TCRdb ran MiXCR on the multiplex PCR reads and lists one entry per CDR3 protein. The table has 200,000 to 250,000 distinct CDR3 sequences, roughly a sixth seen once. Sequencing was carried out using blood. These receptors all come from a man aged 45-65 years with Graves' hyperthyroidism. Each CDR3 is given with its conserved first and last residue. The D gene is left open where the match is weak. Clone size appears in some rows only: once, few, many, or a class for an expanded clone.

v_call	j_call	d_call	clone_size	cdr3_nt	cdr3_aa
TRBV6-1	TRBJ2-2	-	many	TGTGCCTCCCAATCGGGTTACCGCGGCGGGGAGCTGTTTTTT	CASQSGYRGGELFF
TRBV18	TRBJ2-7	-	many	TGTGCCCTTTACGAGCAGTACTTC	CALYEQYF
TRBV7-2	TRBJ2-2	TRBD1	once	TGTGCCAGTGTGGGACAGACGAACACCGGGGAGCTGTTTTTT	CASVGQTNTGELFF
TRBV12-3/TRBV12-4	TRBJ2-7	TRBD2	many	TGTGCCAGCCTTAGCGGGGCTAACGACGAGCAGTACTTC	CASLSGANDEQYF
TRBV9	TRBJ2-4	-	-	TGTGCCAGCAGCGACGGGGACATTCAGTACTTC	CASSDGDIQYF
TRBV7-2	TRBJ2-2	-	-	TGTGCCAGCAGTACACCAAGAGGGGGGGGGAGAGCTACCGGGGAGCTGTTTTTT	CASSTPRGGGRATGELFF
TRBV5-1	TRBJ1-2	-	-	TGCGCCAGCAGCTTGGCAGGGCAGAACTATGGCTACACCTTC	CASSLAGQNYGYTF
TRBV5-1	TRBJ2-3	TRBD1	few	TGCGCCAGCACTACAGGGGGTGGTACAGATACGCAGTATTTT	CASTTGGGTDTQYF
TRBV7-9	TRBJ1-4	TRBD1	few	TGTGCCAGCAGCCCCGGGACAGGGGGGACTAATGAAAAACTGTTTTTT	CASSPGTGGTNEKLFF
TRBV7-9	TRBJ2-7	TRBD1	-	TGTGCCAGCAGCTTGGGTGGACAGGGCTACGGGCAGTACTTC	CASSLGGQGYGQYF
TRBV6-2/TRBV6-3	TRBJ2-1	TRBD2	many	TGTGCCAGCAGACCGGCCCGACTGACTAGCGGGAGGGAGCGGACATACAATGAGCAGTTCTTC	CASRPARLTSGRERTYNEQFF
TRBV6-2/TRBV6-3	TRBJ2-5	TRBD2	many	TGTGCCAGCAGCCACGGACTAGAAGAGACCCAGTACTTC	CASSHGLEETQYF
TRBV28	TRBJ2-7	-	many	TGTGCCAGCAGTCCTGGAACCAATTTATACTACGAGCAGTACTTC	CASSPGTNLYYEQYF
TRBV5-1	TRBJ2-1	TRBD2	few	TGCGCCAGCAGCATATCCCTAGCGGGAGTTGGCAATGAGCAGTTCTTC	CASSISLAGVGNEQFF
TRBV12-3/TRBV12-4	TRBJ2-5	-	many	TGTGCCAGCAGTTTAGGAAGGGCCCAAGAGACCCAGTACTTC	CASSLGRAQETQYF
TRBV29-1	TRBJ1-2	-	-	TGCAGCGTTGAACTAGGGGCTAACTATGGCTACACCTTC	CSVELGANYGYTF
TRBV6-1	TRBJ2-5	-	few	TGTGCCAGCAGTTTTGTGTGGTTGGGTACCTTGAAAGAGACCCAGTACTTC	CASSFVWLGTLKETQYF
TRBV3-1	TRBJ1-2	-	many	TGTGCCAGCAGCCACAAGCTTAACTATGGCTACACCTTC	CASSHKLNYGYTF
TRBV9	TRBJ2-7	-	few	TGTGCCAGCAGCCCTGACGAGCAGTACTTC	CASSPDEQYF
TRBV11-2	TRBJ2-1	-	many	TGTGCCAGCAGCTTAGTAAGGTCAGGGCCATGGAGTGAGCAGTTCTTC	CASSLVRSGPWSEQFF
TRBV7-9	TRBJ2-3	-	-	TGTGCCAGCAGCTTAGACAGACCGTTTAGCACAGATACGCAGTATTTT	CASSLDRPFSTDTQYF
TRBV7-2	TRBJ2-5	-	many	TGTGCCAGCAGCTTGAGTTTCAGTCAAGAGACCCAGTACTTC	CASSLSFSQETQYF
TRBV4-1	TRBJ1-1	-	-	TGCGCCAGCAGCCAAAAACAGGCCTCGAACACTGAAGCTTTCTTT	CASSQKQASNTEAFF
TRBV5-5	TRBJ2-2	TRBD2	few	TGTGCCAGCAGCTTGGAGGGTAGCGGGAGGACGTACACCGGGGAGCTGTTTTTT	CASSLEGSGRTYTGELFF
TRBV12-3/TRBV12-4	TRBJ2-5	TRBD1	-	TGTGCCAGCAGTTTAGAGACAGGGGGGAGCGAGACCCAGTACTTC	CASSLETGGSETQYF